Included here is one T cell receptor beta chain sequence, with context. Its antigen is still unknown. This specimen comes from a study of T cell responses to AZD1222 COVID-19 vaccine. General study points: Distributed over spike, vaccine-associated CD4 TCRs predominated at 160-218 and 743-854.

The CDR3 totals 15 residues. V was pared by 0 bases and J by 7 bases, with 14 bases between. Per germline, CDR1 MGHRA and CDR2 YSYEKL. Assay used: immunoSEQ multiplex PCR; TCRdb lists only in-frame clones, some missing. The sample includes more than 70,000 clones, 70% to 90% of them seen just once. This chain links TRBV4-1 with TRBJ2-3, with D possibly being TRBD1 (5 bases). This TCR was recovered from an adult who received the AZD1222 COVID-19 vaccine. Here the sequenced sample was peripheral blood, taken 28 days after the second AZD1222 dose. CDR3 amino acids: CASSQDDSLRNTQYF. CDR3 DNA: TGCGCCAGCAGCCAAGATGACAGCCTTCGGAATACGCAGTATTTT.